Each of the 5 T cell receptor beta chains below was sequenced from the same sample in a study of naive and memory T cell subsets. Both TRBC1 and TRBC2 were covered by a beta constant-region primer of two equimolar oligonucleotides. TCRdb passed the UMI-ligation and nested PCR reads through MiXCR, listing each CDR3 protein once. The table lists 84,000 or so distinct CDR3 sequences, around 7% of them singletons. Material for sequencing was central memory CD4+ T cells from blood. The receptors were sampled from a human donor in good health.

There are a few counts of this clonotype. The chain combines TRBV30 with TRBJ2-5, with 12 bases fitting TRBD2. Germline V gene sequence: CDR1 GTSNPN, CDR2 SVGIG (reference sequence). J was trimmed by 2 bases and V by 3 bases; bases with no gene match: 4. This CDR3 spans 15 amino acids. CDR3 DNA: TGTGCCTGGAGGGGGACTAGCGGGTATCAAGAGACCCAGTACTTC. Its translation is CAWRGTSGYQETQYF.

This clonotype was counted many times. J is TRBJ2-1 and V is TRBV12-3 or TRBV12-4; 8 positions match TRBD2. J lost 7 bases, V lost 6 bases, and 20 bases had no gene match. The CDR3 is 18 amino acids. In DNA form, the CDR3 reads TGTGCCAGCAGCCCCGGGACTAGAGCGAGGAGGGGGGCAAATGAGCAGTTCTTC. This translates into CASSPGTRARRGANEQFF.

This clonotype occurred many times. The V and J genes are TRBV19 and TRBJ1-5; D unclear. This CDR3 has 17 amino acids. V was cut by 4 bases and J by 1 base, with 17 bases left in between. From germline, CDR1 is LNHDA and CDR2 SQIVND (reference sequence). The CDR3 spells CASSSRTHLRSNQPQHF. The CDR3 DNA is TGTGCCAGTAGTAGTAGGACGCACTTACGGAGCAATCAGCCCCAGCATTTT.

This clonotype was observed many times. The chain recombines TRBV7-8 with TRBJ1-5; TRBD1 aligns across 11 bases. Trimming cost V 5 bases and J 3 bases; bases outside gene matches: 12. The germline V gene has CDR1 SGHVS and CDR2 FQNEAQ. This CDR3 has 18 residues. In DNA, the CDR3 is TGTGCCAGCAGCCTCACAAGGACAGGGGGCTCCGACAATCAGCCCCAGCATTTT. It encodes CASSLTRTGGSDNQPQHF.

Many counts were recorded for this clonotype. This chain uses TRBV11-2 with TRBJ2-4; 7 positions agree with TRBD2. J gave up 8 bases and V 4 bases, and 11 bases lay outside the gene matches. This CDR3 contains 15 residues. CDR1 is SGHAT and CDR2 is FQNNGV in the germline V gene. CDR3 sequence reads: CASSSRLARFDIQYF. In DNA form, the CDR3 reads TGTGCCAGCAGCTCCAGACTAGCTCGGTTTGACATTCAGTACTTC.